A selection of T cell receptor beta chains follows, all from one sample in a study of beta chain features in type 1 diabetes. TCRdb's copy holds only in-frame clones and misses some; the assay was immunoSEQ multiplex PCR. The profile shows hundreds of thousands of clones, about 63% of them singletons. Source material: naive CD4+ T cells from blood. The receptors here all came from a man aged 25 to 40 in good health. Both conserved end residues are part of each CDR3. A D gene is named only where the DNA matches it firmly. Clone size is shown for a subset of rows, as once, few, many or a class of expanded clone.

length,size,J,V,D,CDR3,DNA
10,.,TRBJ2-5,TRBV27,.,CASGGETQYF,TGTGCCAGCGGAGGGGAGACCCAGTACTTC
10,.,TRBJ2-1,TRBV29-1,.,CSVGHNEQFF,TGCAGCGTTGGGCATAATGAGCAGTTCTTC
14,.,TRBJ2-5,TRBV2,.,CASSVTTLQETQYF,TGTGCCAGCAGCGTTACTACCTTACAAGAGACCCAGTACTTC
17,.,TRBJ2-2,TRBV13,TRBD1,CASSLEWGQGGTGELFF,TGTGCCAGCAGCTTAGAATGGGGACAGGGAGGAACCGGGGAGCTGTTTTTT
12,.,TRBJ2-5,TRBV7-2,.,CASRKTLETQYF,TGTGCCAGCAGGAAGACCTTAGAGACCCAGTACTTC
14,.,TRBJ2-1,TRBV7-8,.,CASSLARLYNEQFF,TGTGCCAGCAGCTTAGCAAGGTTGTACAATGAGCAGTTCTTC
13,.,TRBJ1-5,TRBV30,.,CAWSGGPGQPQHF,TGTGCCTGGAGTGGAGGGCCGGGGCAGCCCCAGCATTTT
14,.,TRBJ2-5,TRBV6-5,TRBD2,CASSLSSGQETQYF,TGTGCCAGCAGTTTATCTAGCGGCCAAGAGACCCAGTACTTC
14,.,TRBJ1-6,TRBV9,.,CASSVGGDNSPLHF,TGTGCCAGCAGCGTAGGAGGGGATAATTCACCCCTCCACTTT
15,.,TRBJ2-5,TRBV7-2,TRBD1,CASTSGKGQGKTQYF,TGTGCCAGCACCTCAGGCAAGGGACAGGGGAAGACCCAGTACTTC
12,few,TRBJ1-5,TRBV16,.,CASSQLSQPQHF,TGTGCCAGCAGCCAATTGAGTCAGCCCCAGCATTTT
16,.,TRBJ2-1,TRBV5-1,TRBD2,CASSLGSSGRGNEQFF,TGCGCCAGCAGCTTGGGATCTAGCGGGAGAGGGAATGAGCAGTTCTTC
16,.,TRBJ2-3,TRBV11-2,TRBD2,CASSPRTSGSTDTQYF,TGTGCCAGCAGCCCCCGGACTAGCGGGAGCACAGATACGCAGTATTTT
14,few,TRBJ1-2,TRBV25-1,.,CASSAPSDGYGYTF,TGTGCCAGCAGTGCACCGTCGGATGGTTATGGCTACACCTTC
12,.,TRBJ2-1,TRBV29-1,.,CSVEGSYNEQFF,TGCAGCGTGGAGGGCTCCTACAATGAGCAGTTCTTC
15,.,TRBJ2-1,TRBV5-1,.,CASSSGVMTYNEQFF,TGCGCCAGCAGCTCGGGGGTTATGACATACAATGAGCAGTTCTTC
16,.,TRBJ2-6,TRBV27,.,CASSRDAGSGANVLTF,TGTGCCAGCAGTAGGGACGCGGGCTCTGGGGCCAACGTCCTGACTTTC
13,.,TRBJ1-2,TRBV29-1,.,CSVVDSARQGYTF,TGCAGCGTCGTAGACAGCGCTCGACAGGGCTACACCTTC
15,.,TRBJ2-1,TRBV5-4,.,CASSLGDSDGTEQFF,TGTGCCAGCAGCTTGGGGGACTCCGACGGGACTGAGCAGTTCTTC
15,once,TRBJ2-7,TRBV6-6,TRBD2,CASSDLAGETYEQYF,TGTGCCAGCAGCGACCTAGCGGGGGAAACCTACGAGCAGTACTTC
14,.,TRBJ2-1,TRBV7-2,.,CASSLALSYNEQFF,TGTGCCAGCAGCTTAGCGCTCAGCTACAATGAGCAGTTCTTC
11,once,TRBJ2-1,TRBV29-1,.,CSGKLANEQFF,TGCAGCGGAAAACTAGCAAATGAGCAGTTCTTC
14,.,TRBJ2-1,TRBV28,TRBD2,CASSLGLAGFEQFF,TGTGCCAGCAGTCTAGGACTAGCGGGATTTGAGCAGTTCTTC
14,.,TRBJ2-7,TRBV27,.,CASSNSGSSYEQYF,TGTGCCAGCAGTAATAGCGGTAGCTCCTACGAGCAGTACTTC
13,.,TRBJ2-7,TRBV7-9,.,CASSSGLFYEQYF,TGTGCCAGCAGCTCCGGACTGTTCTACGAGCAGTACTTC
12,few,TRBJ2-5,TRBV18,.,CASSPGQETQYF,TGTGCCAGCTCACCGGGCCAAGAGACCCAGTACTTC
17,.,TRBJ2-3,TRBV13,.,CASSPRGRPGRPDTQYF,TGTGCCAGCAGCCCGCGTGGCCGCCCGGGCCGGCCAGATACGCAGTATTTT
16,.,TRBJ2-1,TRBV14,TRBD2,CASSLLTSGSYNEQFF,TGTGCCAGCAGCCTCCTGACTAGCGGGAGCTACAATGAGCAGTTCTTC
12,.,TRBJ1-2,TRBV14,.,CASSPSGFGYTF,TGTGCCAGCAGCCCCTCGGGATTCGGCTACACCTTC
13,.,TRBJ2-1,TRBV11-2,.,CASSLDRTNEQFF,TGTGCCAGCAGCTTAGATCGGACCAATGAGCAGTTCTTC
13,.,TRBJ1-1,TRBV29-1,TRBD1,CSVSQGPNTEAFF,TGCAGCGTGTCACAGGGGCCCAACACTGAAGCTTTCTTT
16,.,TRBJ1-2,TRBV23-1,.,CASTTRLWNLSRGYTF,TGCGCCAGCACTACCCGGTTGTGGAACCTATCGAGAGGCTACACCTTC
13,few,TRBJ2-5,TRBV10-3,.,CAIQGRLLETQYF,TGTGCCATCCAAGGCAGGCTTCTTGAGACCCAGTACTTC
12,few,TRBJ2-1,TRBV29-1,TRBD2,CSAASGYNEQFF,TGCAGCGCCGCTAGCGGTTACAATGAGCAGTTCTTC
14,.,TRBJ2-5,TRBV5-6,TRBD1,CASSLRQGAETQYF,TGTGCCAGCAGCCTTCGACAGGGGGCAGAGACCCAGTACTTC
11,.,TRBJ2-5,TRBV30,.,CAWTHGETQYF,TGTGCCTGGACTCATGGTGAGACCCAGTACTTC
14,.,TRBJ2-3,TRBV30,TRBD2,CAWNGRASTDTQYF,TGTGCCTGGAACGGGAGGGCCAGCACAGATACGCAGTATTTT
14,.,TRBJ2-5,TRBV30,.,CAWSPTGGGETQYF,TGTGCCTGGAGTCCGACAGGTGGGGGAGAGACCCAGTACTTC
15,.,TRBJ2-7,TRBV18,TRBD1,CASSPSGTAFSEQYF,TGTGCCAGCTCACCATCCGGGACAGCTTTCTCCGAGCAGTACTTC
12,once,TRBJ1-1,TRBV29-1,.,CSGLGGLTEAFF,TGCAGCGGACTGGGGGGGCTCACTGAAGCTTTCTTT
14,.,TRBJ1-5,TRBV6-1,.,CASRRRQLDQPQHF,TGTGCCAGCAGGAGGCGGCAGTTAGATCAGCCCCAGCATTTT
14,.,TRBJ2-1,TRBV9,TRBD2,CASSSHSGVNEQFF,TGTGCCAGCAGCTCTCACAGCGGGGTCAATGAGCAGTTCTTC
16,.,TRBJ1-2,TRBV7-2,TRBD1,CASSHSLPGTGSGYTF,TGTGCCAGCAGCCACAGTTTACCCGGGACAGGGTCCGGCTACACCTTC
12,once,TRBJ2-5,TRBV29-1,.,CSVEEGGETQYF,TGCAGCGTTGAGGAGGGGGGGGAGACCCAGTACTTC
13,few,TRBJ2-3,TRBV29-1,.,CSVARMLTDTQYF,TGCAGCGTTGCCAGGATGCTCACAGATACGCAGTATTTT
15,.,TRBJ2-2,TRBV2,.,CASSPGTSNTGELFF,TGTGCCAGCAGCCCCGGGACTTCTAACACCGGGGAGCTGTTTTTT
12,.,TRBJ2-3,TRBV7-9,.,CASSRGTDTQYF,TGTGCCAGCAGCCGAGGCACAGATACGCAGTATTTT
11,.,TRBJ2-7,TRBV6-5,.,CASSYSSEQYF,TGTGCCAGCAGTTACTCGAGCGAGCAGTACTTC
12,.,TRBJ1-1,TRBV30,.,CAHGVFSTEAFF,TGTGCCCACGGCGTGTTCTCCACTGAAGCTTTCTTT
12,.,TRBJ2-7,TRBV30,.,CAYGGGSYEQYF,TGTGCCTACGGCGGCGGCTCCTACGAGCAGTACTTC
16,few,TRBJ2-1,TRBV29-1,.,CSVEAPGVSSYNEQFF,TGCAGCGTTGAAGCCCCGGGAGTTAGCTCCTACAATGAGCAGTTCTTC
14,.,TRBJ2-3,TRBV30,TRBD1,CAWSRDSRTDTQYF,TGTGCCTGGAGTCGGGACAGCCGCACAGATACGCAGTATTTT